The TCR beta chain under discussion was sequenced for a study of human T cells and chemical hapten exposure. The CDR3 covers 15 residues. Germline values: CDR1 SNHLY, CDR2 FYNNEI. V gave up 8 bases and J gave up 0 bases, with 17 bases separating them. Time point specified: patch test 2, 6 weeks after DPC sensitization. The treatment was: therapeutic diphenylcyclopropenone sensitization with weekly scalp DPC. Ahead of each patch test application, blood was drawn. TCRdb passed the RACE reads through MiXCR, listing each CDR3 protein once. The table shows 140,000 or so distinct CDR3 sequences, with about 10% occurring only once.

This clonotype was sampled from a woman between 50 and 59 years old with alopecia areata. Some clones in this sample may be carry-over from other donors' samples. The sample in question was whole blood, obtained in connection with sensitization to the hapten diphenylcyclopropenone (DPC). The genes are TRBV2 and TRBJ2-7, with unresolved D. The DNA for the CDR3 is TGTGCCAGCGGGAAGTCGGCGGCGAGCTCCTACGAGCAGTACTTC. Its translation: CASGKSAASSYEQYF.